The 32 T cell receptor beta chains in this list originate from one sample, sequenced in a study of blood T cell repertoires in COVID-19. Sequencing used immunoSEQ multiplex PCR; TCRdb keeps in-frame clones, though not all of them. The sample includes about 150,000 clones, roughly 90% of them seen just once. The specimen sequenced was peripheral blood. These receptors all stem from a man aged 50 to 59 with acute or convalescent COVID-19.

The CDR3 DNA reads TGTGCCAGCAGGGAGGGACGTTTGGGGCAGTTCTTC. This encodes CASREGRLGQFF. The chain uses TRBV11-1 and TRBJ2-1, with D perhaps TRBD2 (6 bases). CDR3 size: 12 residues. The V end lost 6 bases, the J end lost 12 bases, and 15 bases lay between the germline ends. The germline CDR1 and CDR2 sequences are SGHAT and FQDESV (reference sequence).

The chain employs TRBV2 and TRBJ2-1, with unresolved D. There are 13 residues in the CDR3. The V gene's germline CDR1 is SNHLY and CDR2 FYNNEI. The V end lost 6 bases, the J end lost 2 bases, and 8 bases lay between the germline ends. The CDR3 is CASSATPYNEQFF. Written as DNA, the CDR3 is TGTGCCAGCAGCGCGACTCCCTACAATGAGCAGTTCTTC.

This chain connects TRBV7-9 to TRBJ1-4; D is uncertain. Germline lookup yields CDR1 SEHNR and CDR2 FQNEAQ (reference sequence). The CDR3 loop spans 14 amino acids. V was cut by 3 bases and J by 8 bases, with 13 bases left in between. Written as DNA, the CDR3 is TGTGCCAGCAGCTTCGGAGGTTCCGGGGAAAAACTGTTTTTT. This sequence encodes CASSFGGSGEKLFF.

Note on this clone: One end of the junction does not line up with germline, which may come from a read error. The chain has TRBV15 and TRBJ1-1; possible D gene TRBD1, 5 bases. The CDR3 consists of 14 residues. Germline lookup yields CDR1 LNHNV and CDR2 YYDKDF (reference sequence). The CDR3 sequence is CATSRDGGTTEAFF. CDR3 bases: TGTGCCACCAGCCGAGACGGGGGGACCACTGAAGCTTTCTTT.

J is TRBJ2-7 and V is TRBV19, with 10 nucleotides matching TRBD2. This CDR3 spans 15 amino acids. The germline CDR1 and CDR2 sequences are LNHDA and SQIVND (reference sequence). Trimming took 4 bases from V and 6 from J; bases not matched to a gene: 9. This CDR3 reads CASSTGLAGAGEQYF. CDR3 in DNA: TGTGCCAGTAGTACGGGGCTAGCGGGAGCAGGCGAGCAGTACTTC.

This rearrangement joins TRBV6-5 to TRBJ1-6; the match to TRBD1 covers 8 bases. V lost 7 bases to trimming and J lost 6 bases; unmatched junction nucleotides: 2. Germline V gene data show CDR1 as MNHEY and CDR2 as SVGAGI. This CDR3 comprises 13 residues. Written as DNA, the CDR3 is TGTGCCAGCAATACAGGGGGTAATTCACCCCTCCACTTT. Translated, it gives CASNTGGNSPLHF.

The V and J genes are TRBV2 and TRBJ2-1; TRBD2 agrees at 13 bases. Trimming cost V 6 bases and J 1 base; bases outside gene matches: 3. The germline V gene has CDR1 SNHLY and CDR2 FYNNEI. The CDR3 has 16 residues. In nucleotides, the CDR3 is TGTGCCAGCAGAGGACTAGCGGGAGTTTCCTACAATGAGCAGTTCTTC. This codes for CASRGLAGVSYNEQFF. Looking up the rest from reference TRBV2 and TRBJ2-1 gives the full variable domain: EPEVTQTPSHQVTQMGQEVILRCVPISNHLYFYWYRQILGQKVEFLVSFYNNEISEKSEIFDDQFSVERPDGSNFTLKIRSTKLEDSAMYFCASRGLAGVSYNEQFFGPGTRLTVL.

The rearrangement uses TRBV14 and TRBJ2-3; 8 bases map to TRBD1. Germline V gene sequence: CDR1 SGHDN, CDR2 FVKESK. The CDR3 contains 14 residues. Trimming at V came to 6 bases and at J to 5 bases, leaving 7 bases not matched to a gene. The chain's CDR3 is CASRHQGAGDTQYF. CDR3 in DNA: TGTGCCAGCAGACATCAGGGGGCTGGAGATACGCAGTATTTT.

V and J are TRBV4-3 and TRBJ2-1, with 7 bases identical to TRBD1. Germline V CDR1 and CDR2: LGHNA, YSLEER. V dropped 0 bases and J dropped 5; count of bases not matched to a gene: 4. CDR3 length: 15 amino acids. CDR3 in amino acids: CASSQDYRGHNEQFF. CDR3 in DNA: TGCGCCAGCAGCCAAGATTACAGGGGCCACAATGAGCAGTTCTTC.

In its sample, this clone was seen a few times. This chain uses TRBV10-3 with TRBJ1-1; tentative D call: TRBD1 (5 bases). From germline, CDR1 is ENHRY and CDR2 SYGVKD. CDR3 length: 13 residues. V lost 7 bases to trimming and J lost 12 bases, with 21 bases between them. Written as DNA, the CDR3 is TGTGCCATCACGTCGAGGTTGGGCGCGGGGCCTTTCTTT. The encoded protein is CAITSRLGAGPFF.

The CDR3 loop is CASSIFSVPTTGELFF. CDR3 nucleotide sequence: TGTGCCAGTAGTATTTTCTCGGTTCCAACCACCGGGGAGCTGTTTTTT. The chain uses TRBV19 and TRBJ2-2; D not certain. The germline gives CDR1 LNHDA, CDR2 SQIVND (reference sequence). V lost 3 bases to trimming and J lost 4 bases, with 15 bases between them. The CDR3 spans 16 residues.

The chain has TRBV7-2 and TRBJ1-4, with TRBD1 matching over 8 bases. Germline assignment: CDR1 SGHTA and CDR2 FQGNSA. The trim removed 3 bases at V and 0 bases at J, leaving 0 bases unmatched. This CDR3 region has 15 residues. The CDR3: CASSLDRATNEKLFF. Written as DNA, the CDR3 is TGTGCCAGCAGCTTGGACAGGGCAACTAATGAAAAACTGTTTTTT. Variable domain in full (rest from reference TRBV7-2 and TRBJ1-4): GAGVSQSPSNKVTEKGKDVELRCDPISGHTALYWYRQSLGQGLEFLIYFQGNSAPDKSGLPSDRFSAERTGGSVSTLTIQRTQQEDSAVYLCASSLDRATNEKLFFGSGTQLSVL.

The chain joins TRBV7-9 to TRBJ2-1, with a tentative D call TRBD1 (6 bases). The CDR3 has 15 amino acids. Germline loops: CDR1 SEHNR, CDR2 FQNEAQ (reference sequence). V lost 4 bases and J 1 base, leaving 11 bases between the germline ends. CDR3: CASSSSRGSYNEQFF. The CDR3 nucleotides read TGTGCCAGCAGCTCATCCAGGGGATCCTACAATGAGCAGTTCTTC.

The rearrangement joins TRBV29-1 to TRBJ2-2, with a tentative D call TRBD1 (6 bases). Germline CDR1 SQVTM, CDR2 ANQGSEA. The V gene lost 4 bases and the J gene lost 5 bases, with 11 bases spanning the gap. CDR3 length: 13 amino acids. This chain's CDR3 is CSVGDIKTGELFF. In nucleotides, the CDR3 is TGCAGCGTTGGGGACATTAAAACCGGGGAGCTGTTTTTT.

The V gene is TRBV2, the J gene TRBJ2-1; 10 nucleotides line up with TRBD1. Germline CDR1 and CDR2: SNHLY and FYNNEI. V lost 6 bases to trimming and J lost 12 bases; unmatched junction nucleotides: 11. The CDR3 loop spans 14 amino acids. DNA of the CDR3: TGTGCCAGCAGATTCACCGGGACAGGGGCCATGCAGTTCTTC. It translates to CASRFTGTGAMQFF.

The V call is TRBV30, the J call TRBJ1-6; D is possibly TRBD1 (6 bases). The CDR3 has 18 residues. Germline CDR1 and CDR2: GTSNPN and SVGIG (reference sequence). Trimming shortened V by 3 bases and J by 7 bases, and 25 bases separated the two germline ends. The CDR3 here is CAWSQTSLQGIVNSPLHF. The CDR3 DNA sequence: TGTGCCTGGAGCCAAACATCACTACAGGGAATTGTGAATTCACCCCTCCACTTT.

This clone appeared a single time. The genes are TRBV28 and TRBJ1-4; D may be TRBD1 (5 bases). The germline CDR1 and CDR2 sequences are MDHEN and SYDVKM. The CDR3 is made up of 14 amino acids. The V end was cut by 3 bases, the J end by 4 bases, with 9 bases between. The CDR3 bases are TGTGCCAGCAGTTTGGGCAGGGATAATGAAAAACTGTTTTTT. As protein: CASSLGRDNEKLFF.

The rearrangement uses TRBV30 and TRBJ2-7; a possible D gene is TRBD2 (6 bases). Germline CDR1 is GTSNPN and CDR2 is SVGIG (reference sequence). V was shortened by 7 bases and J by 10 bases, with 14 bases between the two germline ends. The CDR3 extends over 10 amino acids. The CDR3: CAFPGLPQYV. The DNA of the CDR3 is TGTGCCTTTCCGGGACTTCCCCAGTACGTC.

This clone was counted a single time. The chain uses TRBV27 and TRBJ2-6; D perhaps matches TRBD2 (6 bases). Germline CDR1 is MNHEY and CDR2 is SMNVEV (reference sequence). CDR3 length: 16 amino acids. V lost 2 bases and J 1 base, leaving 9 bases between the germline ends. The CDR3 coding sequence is TGTGCCAGCAGTTTACTGGGGGGTTCTGGGGCCAACGTCCTGACTTTC. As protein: CASSLLGGSGANVLTF.

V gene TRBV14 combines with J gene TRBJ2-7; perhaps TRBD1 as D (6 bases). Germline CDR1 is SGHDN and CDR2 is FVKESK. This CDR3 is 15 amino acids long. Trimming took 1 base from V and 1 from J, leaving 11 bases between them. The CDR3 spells CASSQATDRSYEQYF. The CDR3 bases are TGTGCCAGCAGCCAAGCCACCGACAGGTCCTACGAGCAGTACTTC.

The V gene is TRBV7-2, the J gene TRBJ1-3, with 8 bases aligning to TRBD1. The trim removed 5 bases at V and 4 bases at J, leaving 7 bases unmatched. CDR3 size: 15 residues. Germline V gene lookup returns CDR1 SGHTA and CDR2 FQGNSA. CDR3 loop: CASSPRGQGGNTIYF. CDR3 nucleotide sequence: TGTGCCAGCAGCCCTCGTGGACAGGGAGGAAACACCATATATTTT.

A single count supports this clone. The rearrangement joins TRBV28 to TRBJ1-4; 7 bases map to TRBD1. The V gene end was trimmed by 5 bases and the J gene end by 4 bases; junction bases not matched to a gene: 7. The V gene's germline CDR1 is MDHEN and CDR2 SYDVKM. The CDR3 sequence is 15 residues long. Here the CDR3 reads CASSIQTGINEKLFF. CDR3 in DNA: TGTGCCAGCAGTATCCAGACAGGGATTAATGAAAAACTGTTTTTT.

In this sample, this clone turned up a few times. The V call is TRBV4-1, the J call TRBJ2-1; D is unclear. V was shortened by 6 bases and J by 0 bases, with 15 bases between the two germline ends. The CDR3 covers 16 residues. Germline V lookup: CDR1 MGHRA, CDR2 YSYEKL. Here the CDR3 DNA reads TGCGCCAGCAGTTCGACCGGGTCTAGCTCCTACAATGAGCAGTTCTTC. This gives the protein CASSSTGSSSYNEQFF.

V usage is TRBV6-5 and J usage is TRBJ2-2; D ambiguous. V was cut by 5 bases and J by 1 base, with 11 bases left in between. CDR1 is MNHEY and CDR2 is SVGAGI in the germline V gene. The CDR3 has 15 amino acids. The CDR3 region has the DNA TGTGCCAGCAGTAAGGCGAGAGGGAACACCGGGGAGCTGTTTTTT. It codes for CASSKARGNTGELFF.

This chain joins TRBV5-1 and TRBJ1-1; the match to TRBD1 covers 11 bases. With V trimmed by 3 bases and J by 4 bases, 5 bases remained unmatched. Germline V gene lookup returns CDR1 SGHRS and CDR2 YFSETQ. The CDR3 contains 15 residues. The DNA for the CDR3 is TGCGCCAGCAGCTCCCAGGACAGGGGGCCCACTGAAGCTTTCTTT. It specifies CASSSQDRGPTEAFF.

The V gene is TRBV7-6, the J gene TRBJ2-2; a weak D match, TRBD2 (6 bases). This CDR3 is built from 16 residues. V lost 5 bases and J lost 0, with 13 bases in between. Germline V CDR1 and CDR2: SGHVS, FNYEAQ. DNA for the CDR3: TGTGCCAGCAGCCCCAGACCTAGCGCGAACACCGGGGAGCTGTTTTTT. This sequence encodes CASSPRPSANTGELFF.

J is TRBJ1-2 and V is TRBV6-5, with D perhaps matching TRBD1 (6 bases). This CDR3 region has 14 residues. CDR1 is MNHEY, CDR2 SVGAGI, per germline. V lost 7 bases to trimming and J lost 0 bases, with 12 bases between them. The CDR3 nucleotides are TGTGCCAGCACCCGGACAGTTACTAACTATGGCTACACCTTC. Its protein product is CASTRTVTNYGYTF.

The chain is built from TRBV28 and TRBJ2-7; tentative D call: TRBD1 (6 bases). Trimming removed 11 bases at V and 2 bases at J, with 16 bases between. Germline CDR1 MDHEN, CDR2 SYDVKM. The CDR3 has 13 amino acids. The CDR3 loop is CAEEQGRPYEQYV. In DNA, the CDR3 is TGTGCCGAGGAACAGGGCAGACCCTACGAGCAGTACGTC.

CDR3: CASSLKQQSTDTQYF. Here the CDR3 DNA reads TGCGCCAGCAGCTTAAAACAACAGAGCACAGATACGCAGTATTTT. This sequence joins TRBV5-1 and TRBJ2-3; no definite D call. V dropped 2 bases and J dropped 0 bases, with 10 bases sitting between them. Germline V gene lookup returns CDR1 SGHRS and CDR2 YFSETQ. This CDR3 region has 15 residues.

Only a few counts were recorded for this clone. In nucleotides, the CDR3 is TGTGCCAGCAGTTTATGGGACAGGGTCTTTTATGGCTACACCTTC. Protein product: CASSLWDRVFYGYTF. This chain uses TRBV28 with TRBJ1-2; TRBD1 agrees at 8 bases. Trimming removed 0 bases from V and 5 bases from J; junction bases left unmatched: 5. CDR3 size: 15 residues. The germline CDR1 and CDR2 sequences are MDHEN and SYDVKM.

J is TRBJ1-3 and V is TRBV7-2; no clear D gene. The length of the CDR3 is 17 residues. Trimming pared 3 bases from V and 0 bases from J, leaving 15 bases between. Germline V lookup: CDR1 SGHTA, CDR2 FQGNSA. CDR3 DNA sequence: TGTGCCAGCAGCTTTCAAGGACTCTTGAGCTCTGGAAACACCATATATTTT. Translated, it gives CASSFQGLLSSGNTIYF.

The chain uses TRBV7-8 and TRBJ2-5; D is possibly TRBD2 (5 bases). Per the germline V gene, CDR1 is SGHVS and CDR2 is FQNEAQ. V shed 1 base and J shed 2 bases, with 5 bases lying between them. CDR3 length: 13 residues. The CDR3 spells CASSLGLQETQYF. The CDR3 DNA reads TGTGCCAGCAGCTTAGGACTACAAGAGACCCAGTACTTC.